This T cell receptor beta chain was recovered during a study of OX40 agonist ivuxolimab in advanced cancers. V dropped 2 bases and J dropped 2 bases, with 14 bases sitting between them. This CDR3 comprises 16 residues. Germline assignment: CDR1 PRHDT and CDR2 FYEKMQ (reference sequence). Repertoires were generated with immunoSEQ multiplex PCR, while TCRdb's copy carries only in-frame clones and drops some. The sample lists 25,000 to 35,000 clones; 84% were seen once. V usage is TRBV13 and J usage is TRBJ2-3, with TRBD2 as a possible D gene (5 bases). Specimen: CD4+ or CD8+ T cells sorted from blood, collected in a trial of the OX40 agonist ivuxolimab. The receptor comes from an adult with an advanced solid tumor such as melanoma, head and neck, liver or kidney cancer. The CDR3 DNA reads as TGTGCCAGCAGCTTACTGTGGAAAGCGGACACAGATACGCAGTATTTT. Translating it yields CASSLLWKADTDTQYF.